A selection of T cell receptor beta chains follows, all from one sample in a study of shared clonotypes between healthy human individuals. This table comes from immunoSEQ multiplex PCR, and its TCRdb copy is limited to in-frame clones, with some not included. The sample carries about 2.1 million clones, approximately 92% recorded once. Sequencing was performed on naive CD8+ T cells from PBMCs. The origin of the receptors is a man between 18 and 35 years old in good health. Some clones in this sample may be carry-over from other donors' samples. Each CDR3 is given without its conserved first and last residue.

V,J,CDR3
TRBV27,TRBJ2-7,ASSLSSFGSYEQY
TRBV28,TRBJ1-2,ASTITPGSVGYGYT
TRBV7-9,TRBJ2-3,ASSLEAGFGDTQY
TRBV10-3,TRBJ1-6,AISESGTGNSPLH
TRBV29-1,TRBJ2-1,SVGYGTSAYNEQF
TRBV27,TRBJ2-5,ASSSLGLAWETQY
TRBV28,TRBJ2-1,ASSFGTGTGNNEQF
TRBV10-3,TRBJ2-1,ATTTAGDSMNEQF
TRBV7-9,TRBJ2-3,ASRTRPGTGSSTDTQY
TRBV7-6,TRBJ2-3,ASSFRLASTDTQY
TRBV7-9,TRBJ2-3,ASSLADRISTDTQY
TRBV4-3,TRBJ1-1,ASSPDRSPGEAF
TRBV7-9,TRBJ2-2,ASSHIAGETYTGELF
TRBV4-3,TRBJ2-3,ASSRADRGQDTQY
TRBV11-2,TRBJ2-7,ASSFSGTYPGYEQY
TRBV19,TRBJ2-7,ASSLGLEGYEQY
TRBV5-1,NA,ASGLRDRTSYEQY
TRBV11-2,TRBJ2-1,ASQYNEQF
TRBV7-9,TRBJ2-1,ASSSSGTHRGEQF
TRBV13,TRBJ2-7,ASSNSGTGDYEQY
TRBV19,TRBJ1-4,ASSIPGQGRLNEKLF
TRBV4-3,TRBJ2-5,ASSQDTASGTGTQY
TRBV29-1,TRBJ2-4,SVHQDSKNIQY
TRBV6-6,TRBJ1-1,ASSQLQGAVTEAF
TRBV28,TRBJ2-1,ASSHRETTYNEQF
TRBV5-8,TRBJ1-5,ASSLVGSYKYYSNQPQH
TRBV29-1,TRBJ1-2,SAWTGEGVLGSGYT
TRBV25-1,TRBJ2-7,ASSEAGTYEQY
TRBV7-9,TRBJ1-2,ASSLVGGGYGYT
TRBV7-6,TRBJ2-7,ASSFGTGPYEQY
TRBV28,TRBJ1-2,ASSFRGRWVYGYT
TRBV11-2,TRBJ2-3,ASSLDSDTQY
TRBV19,TRBJ2-7,ASRTGTGGSYEQY
TRBV19,TRBJ1-1,ASSPRQGLNTEAF
TRBV29-1,TRBJ2-2,SVRPSTGELF
TRBV7-3,TRBJ2-1,ASSPKGDEQF